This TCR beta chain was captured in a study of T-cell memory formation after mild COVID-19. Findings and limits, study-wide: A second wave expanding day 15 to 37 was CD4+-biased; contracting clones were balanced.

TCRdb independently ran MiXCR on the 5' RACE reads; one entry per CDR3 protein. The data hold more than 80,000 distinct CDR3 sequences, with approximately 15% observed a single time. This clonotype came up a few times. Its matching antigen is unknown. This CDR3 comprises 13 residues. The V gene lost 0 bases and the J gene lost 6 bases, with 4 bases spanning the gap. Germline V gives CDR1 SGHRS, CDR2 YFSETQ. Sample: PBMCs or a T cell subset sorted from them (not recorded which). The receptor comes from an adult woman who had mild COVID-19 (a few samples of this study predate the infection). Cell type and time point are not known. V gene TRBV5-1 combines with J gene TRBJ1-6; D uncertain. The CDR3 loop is CASSLAGNSPLHF. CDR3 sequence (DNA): TGCGCCAGCAGCTTGGCTGGTAATTCACCCCTCCACTTT.